This T cell receptor beta chain was found in a study of blood T cell repertoires in COVID-19. Clones were sequenced by immunoSEQ multiplex PCR, and TCRdb holds only the in-frame ones, with some missing. The data show approximately 440,000 clones, with about 90% seen just once and about 0.63% held by the top ten. Trimming stripped 6 bases from V and 6 bases from J, with 17 bases between. The CDR3 extends over 14 amino acids. Germline V gene data show CDR1 as MNHNY and CDR2 as SVGAGI (reference sequence). This clone was detected only once. The sample consisted of PBMCs or T cells enriched from blood (not recorded which). The sequence was obtained from a man aged 18 to 29 who had recovered from COVID-19. The chain combines TRBV6-6 with TRBJ1-2, with D possibly being TRBD1 (6 bases). CDR3 DNA: TGTGCCAGCAGCCTACTGACAGAGGGGGATGGCTACACCTTC. Its translation: CASSLLTEGDGYTF.